Described below is a single T cell receptor beta chain sequence and its context. Adult Caucasians living in Nashville, Tennessee made up all of the donors. The data are from a study of shared clonotypes between healthy human individuals. The V segment lost 6 bases and the J segment 1 base; nucleotides outside the gene matches: 7. Germline CDR1 and CDR2: MGHDK and SYGVNS. The CDR3 loop spans 16 amino acids. Sequencing was performed with immunoSEQ multiplex PCR; in TCRdb, only in-frame clones are kept and a portion is missing. The data contain a few million clones, 85% to 95% of them seen just once; the ten biggest clones take up about 0.13%.

The rearrangement links TRBV25-1 to TRBJ2-1, with 9 bases identical to TRBD2. The sample consisted of naive CD4+ T cells sorted from blood. Sample subset: CD45RA+ positively selected. The sequence came from a man aged 18-30 years in good health. CDR3 protein: CASSQLTSGSYNEQFF. DNA of the CDR3: TGTGCCAGCAGCCAACTGACTAGCGGATCCTACAATGAGCAGTTCTTC.